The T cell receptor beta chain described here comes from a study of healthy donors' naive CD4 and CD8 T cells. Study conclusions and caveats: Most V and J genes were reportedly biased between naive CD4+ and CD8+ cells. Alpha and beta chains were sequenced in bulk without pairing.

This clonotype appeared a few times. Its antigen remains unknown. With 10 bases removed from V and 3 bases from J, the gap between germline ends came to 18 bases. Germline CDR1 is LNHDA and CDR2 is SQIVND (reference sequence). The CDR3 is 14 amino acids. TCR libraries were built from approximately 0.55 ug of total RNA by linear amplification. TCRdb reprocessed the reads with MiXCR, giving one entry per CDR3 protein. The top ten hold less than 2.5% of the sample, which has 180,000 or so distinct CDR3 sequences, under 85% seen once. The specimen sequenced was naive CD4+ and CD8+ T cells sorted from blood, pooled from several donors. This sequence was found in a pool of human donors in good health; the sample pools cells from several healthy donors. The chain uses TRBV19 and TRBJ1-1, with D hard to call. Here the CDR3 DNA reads TGTGCCACCACAGACCCCCTTGGGGACACTGAAGCTTTCTTT. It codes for CATTDPLGDTEAFF.